A selection of T cell receptor beta chains follows, all from one sample in a study of blood T cell repertoires in COVID-19. The table came from immunoSEQ multiplex PCR; TCRdb's copy has only in-frame clones and leaves some out. The sample holds roughly 400,000 clones, 70% to 90% seen once. The sample comprised PBMCs or T cells enriched from blood (not recorded which). The receptor set was obtained from a woman between 18 and 30 years old who had been exposed to COVID-19. Both conserved end residues are part of each CDR3. A D gene is named only where the DNA matches it firmly. The size of a clone is reported for some rows only, either as once, few or many, or as a class for expanded clones.

TRBJ2-2,-,-,TRBV9,CASSQTAGPVGELFF,TGTGCCAGCAGCCAAACGGCGGGGCCCGTGGGGGAGCTGTTTTTT
TRBJ1-4,TRBD1,-,TRBV7-2,CASRADRVREKLFF,TGTGCCAGCAGGGCCGACAGGGTCAGGGAAAAACTGTTTTTT
TRBJ2-7,TRBD1,many,TRBV9,CASSPGTGYEQYF,TGTGCCAGCAGCCCAGGGACAGGGTACGAGCAGTACTTC
TRBJ2-7,-,-,TRBV10-1,CASSESIGAGITPSYEQYF,TGCGCCAGCAGTGAGTCGATTGGGGCGGGAATAACCCCCTCCTACGAGCAGTACTTC
TRBJ2-1,-,-,TRBV30,CAWSVGVSYNEQFF,TGTGCCTGGAGTGTAGGAGTCTCCTACAATGAGCAGTTCTTC
TRBJ1-4,TRBD1,-,TRBV3-1/TRBV3-2,CASSLPGTANEKLFF,TGTGCCAGCAGCCTCCCCGGGACAGCTAATGAAAAACTGTTTTTT
TRBJ1-4,-,-,TRBV28,CASSGGRPATNEKLFF,TGTGCCAGCAGTGGGGGCCGACCTGCAACTAATGAAAAACTGTTTTTT
TRBJ1-1,TRBD1,few,TRBV6-1,CASSEAGTGGGEAFF,TGTGCCAGCAGTGAAGCTGGGACAGGGGGAGGAGAAGCTTTCTTT
TRBJ2-1,TRBD1,-,TRBV24-1,CATARVTGTGDNEQFF,TGTGCCACAGCGAGAGTGACCGGGACAGGGGACAATGAGCAGTTCTTC
TRBJ1-1,-,-,TRBV6-4,CASSDSIGDTEAFF,TGTGCCAGCAGTGACTCGATCGGAGACACTGAAGCTTTCTTT
TRBJ2-1,-,-,TRBV21-1,CASSKAAKTSASSYNEQFF,TGTGCCAGCAGCAAAGCGGCCAAGACTAGCGCTAGCTCCTACAATGAGCAGTTCTTC
TRBJ2-3,-,-,TRBV11-1,CASSFSQSPNTQYF,TGTGCCAGCAGCTTTTCCCAGTCCCCGAATACGCAGTATTTT
TRBJ2-2,-,-,TRBV28,CASSPGSLHFPGELFF,TGTGCCAGCAGCCCTGGCTCTTTACATTTTCCCGGGGAGCTGTTTTTT
TRBJ1-6,-,-,TRBV6-4,CASTTRVQSSYNSPLHF,TGTGCCAGCACCACACGGGTCCAGAGCTCCTATAATTCACCCCTCCACTTT
TRBJ2-7,TRBD2,once,TRBV13,CASSPGTSGISYEQYF,TGTGCCAGCAGCCCCGGGACTAGCGGGATTTCCTACGAGCAGTACTTC
TRBJ2-3,TRBD1,-,TRBV27,CASTAGTGGTDTQYF,TGTGCCAGCACCGCCGGGACAGGGGGCACAGATACGCAGTATTTT
TRBJ2-7,-,few,TRBV5-6,CASSRGDLRLSYEQYF,TGTGCCAGCAGCCGGGGAGACCTTAGACTCTCCTACGAGCAGTACTTC
TRBJ1-1,TRBD1,-,TRBV5-8,CASRRGQGYMNTEAFF,TGTGCCAGCAGGAGGGGACAGGGGTACATGAACACTGAAGCTTTCTTT
TRBJ1-1,-,-,TRBV3-1/TRBV3-2,CASSIRGRGGLRTEAFF,TGTGCCAGCAGCATCCGGGGTCGGGGGGGGCTACGCACTGAAGCTTTCTTT
TRBJ1-3,-,-,TRBV19,CASSPETRSGNTIYF,TGTGCCAGTAGTCCTGAGACACGTAGTGGAAACACCATATATTTT
TRBJ2-2,TRBD1,once,TRBV19,CASSRGSVHTGELFF,TGTGCCAGTAGCAGGGGGTCGGTACACACCGGGGAGCTGTTTTTT
TRBJ2-7,TRBD2,-,TRBV4-1,CASSHGTSGSLYEQYF,TGCGCCAGCAGCCATGGGACTAGCGGGAGTCTATACGAGCAGTACTTC
TRBJ1-2,-,-,TRBV9,CASSVESARGSGGYTF,TGTGCCAGCAGCGTAGAATCGGCCAGGGGATCGGGCGGCTACACCTTC
TRBJ1-1,-,-,TRBV28,CASSRLRGGGTEAFF,TGTGCCAGCAGTCGCCTCAGGGGAGGGGGCACTGAAGCTTTCTTT
TRBJ1-2,-,-,TRBV28,CASLHFDFPNYGYTF,TGTGCCAGCCTTCATTTCGACTTTCCTAACTATGGCTACACCTTC
TRBJ2-1,TRBD2,-,TRBV10-1,CASSESDAGGKLNEQFF,TGCGCCAGCAGTGAGTCGGACGCGGGGGGGAAGCTCAATGAGCAGTTCTTC
TRBJ2-3,TRBD1,-,TRBV19,CASSIGRTGTTDTQYF,TGTGCCAGTAGTATAGGGAGGACAGGGACCACAGATACGCAGTATTTT